A single sample is the source of the 13 T cell receptor beta chains below, sequenced in a study of blood T cell repertoires in COVID-19. The method was immunoSEQ multiplex PCR; TCRdb's version includes in-frame clones alone and lacks a portion of them. The table has roughly 67,000 clones, approximately 80% seen once; the top ten hold 20% to 25%. The sequencing sample was made of peripheral blood. Receptor source: a human donor in a cohort sampled during active COVID-19.

The genes are TRBV10-3 and TRBJ2-1; D perhaps matches TRBD1 (6 bases). V was clipped by 3 bases and J by 0 bases, with 24 bases between them. This CDR3 has 20 residues. Germline CDR1 reads ENHRY; CDR2 reads SYGVKD. CDR3 residues: CAISDWGQPKPQSSYNEQFF. CDR3 nucleotide sequence: TGTGCCATCAGTGACTGGGGACAACCAAAACCCCAGAGCTCCTACAATGAGCAGTTCTTC.

This chain links TRBV12-3 or TRBV12-4 with TRBJ2-1; the D gene is possibly TRBD1 (6 bases). The CDR3 covers 12 residues. The V end was cut by 2 bases, the J end by 11 bases, with 10 bases between. DNA for the CDR3: TGTGCCAGCAGTTTAACGGACAGTAAGCAGTTCTTC. Translation: CASSLTDSKQFF.

This chain joins TRBV28 and TRBJ1-2; TRBD1 aligns across 8 bases. V gave up 2 bases and J gave up 8 bases; unmatched junction bases: 7. Germline V gives CDR1 MDHEN, CDR2 SYDVKM. The CDR3 sequence is 14 residues long. The CDR3 sequence is CASSLGRQGAGYTF. The CDR3 coding sequence is TGTGCCAGCAGTTTAGGACGCCAGGGGGCCGGCTACACCTTC.

The V call is TRBV19, the J call TRBJ1-1, with D possibly matching TRBD1 (5 bases). Per germline, CDR1 LNHDA and CDR2 SQIVND (reference sequence). V was pared by 6 bases and J by 1 base, with 15 bases between. This CDR3 is 15 amino acids long. The CDR3 is CASSPVVGQNTEAFF. In nucleotides, the CDR3 is TGTGCCAGTAGCCCGGTCGTGGGGCAGAACACTGAAGCTTTCTTT.

V usage is TRBV19 and J usage is TRBJ1-5; a weak D match, TRBD1 (5 bases). V lost 3 bases, J lost 0 bases, and 12 bases lay in between. Germline V gene lookup returns CDR1 LNHDA and CDR2 SQIVND (reference sequence). The CDR3 is made up of 16 amino acids. The CDR3 DNA sequence: TGTGCCAGTAGTATTTTTAGGGGTGATAGCAATCAGCCCCAGCATTTT. This codes for CASSIFRGDSNQPQHF. Filled out from reference TRBV19 and TRBJ1-5, the complete variable domain reads DGGITQSPKYLFRKEGQNVTLSCEQNLNHDAMYWYRQDPGQGLRLIYYSQIVNDFQKGDIAEGYSVSREKKESFPLTVTSAQKNPTAFYLCASSIFRGDSNQPQHFGDGTRLSIL.

The chain uses TRBV5-4 and TRBJ2-1, with 8 bases that match TRBD2. The CDR3 runs 15 residues. The trim removed 2 bases at V and 2 bases at J, leaving 3 bases unmatched. The germline V gene encodes CDR1 SGHNT and CDR2 YYREEE (reference sequence). The CDR3: CASSLKREPYNEQFF. DNA for the CDR3: TGTGCCAGCAGCTTAAAGCGGGAGCCCTACAATGAGCAGTTCTTC.

The CDR3 coding sequence is TGTGCCAGCAGCTTGCAGGGGACTCAGCCCCAGCATTTT. Residues: CASSLQGTQPQHF. The chain employs TRBV11-2 and TRBJ1-5, with D perhaps TRBD1 (6 bases). This CDR3 has 13 amino acids. Germline assignment: CDR1 SGHAT and CDR2 FQNNGV. The germline V and J ends were trimmed by 3 bases and 6 bases, with 9 bases remaining between them.

There are a few counts of this clone. The chain is built from TRBV6-5 and TRBJ2-1, with 9 bases fitting TRBD2. The CDR3 sequence is 15 residues long. Per the germline V gene, CDR1 is MNHEY and CDR2 is SVGAGI. The ends lost 7 bases at V and 8 bases at J; junction bases unmatched: 12. The DNA for the CDR3 is TGTGCCAGCATGGAACCCAGCGGGGGGCAGCATGAGCAGTTCTTC. The encoded protein is CASMEPSGGQHEQFF.

The chain couples TRBV7-2 to TRBJ1-6, with D perhaps TRBD1 (5 bases). Germline V CDR1 and CDR2: SGHTA, FQGNSA. V was clipped by 0 bases and J by 7 bases, with 10 bases between them. CDR3 size: 15 residues. The CDR3 loop is CASSLAGPPNSPLHF. In DNA, the CDR3 is TGTGCCAGCAGCTTAGCGGGGCCGCCGAATTCACCCCTCCACTTT.

The sample holds one count of this clone. The V call is TRBV3-1 (or the pseudogene TRBV3-2), the J call TRBJ2-4, with D possibly TRBD1 on 5 matching bases. V dropped 4 bases and J dropped 1 base, with 23 bases sitting between them. This CDR3 is 19 amino acids long. From germline, CDR1 is LGHDT and CDR2 YNNKEL (reference sequence). The CDR3 loop is CASSLRGHRYPRAKNIQYF. Written as DNA, the CDR3 is TGTGCCAGCAGCCTGCGAGGACACCGGTACCCAAGGGCCAAAAACATTCAGTACTTC.

The genes are TRBV7-2 and TRBJ1-4; 10 positions agree with TRBD1. The V and J ends lost 5 bases and 5 bases, in that order; junction bases with no gene match: 2. The CDR3 runs to 14 residues. From germline, CDR1 is SGHTA and CDR2 FQGNSA. The CDR3 DNA reads TGTGCCAGCAGCCGGACAGGGGGGAATGAAAAACTGTTTTTT. Translated, it gives CASSRTGGNEKLFF.

The chain joins TRBV7-9 to TRBJ2-1; 8 bases agree with TRBD2. The CDR3 has 15 residues. V lost 0 bases, J lost 9 bases, and 7 bases stayed unmatched. Germline lookup yields CDR1 SEHNR and CDR2 FQNEAQ (reference sequence). The CDR3 sequence is CASSLALAGTLEQFF. The CDR3 DNA reads as TGTGCCAGCAGCTTAGCGCTAGCGGGTACCCTTGAGCAGTTCTTC.

This chain connects TRBV5-1 to TRBJ2-3; a possible D gene is TRBD2 (7 bases). The V end was cut by 2 bases, the J end by 2 bases, with 12 bases between. The CDR3 spans 15 residues. Germline values: CDR1 SGHRS, CDR2 YFSETQ. The CDR3: CASSLGGDYTDTQYF. DNA for the CDR3: TGCGCCAGCAGCTTAGGGGGGGATTACACAGATACGCAGTATTTT.